This T cell receptor beta chain comes out of a study of response to subunit inactivated influenza vaccine. Study-level results: Seasonal influenza vaccination, on each occasion, was suggested by the authors to recruit few new T cells.

There are 14 residues in the CDR3. The V end was cut by 5 bases, the J end by 0 bases, with 11 bases between. Via MiXCR, TCRdb re-called the RT-PCR reads, giving one row per CDR3 protein. The table records around 750,000 distinct CDR3 sequences, about 20% of them present only once. In regard to this clonotype: Its antigen is not known.

The receptor was derived from a man between 50 and 59 years old who received an inactivated influenza vaccine. The sequencing used PBMCs from blood, collected more than 4 days after vaccination. V gene TRBV12-3 or TRBV12-4 combines with J gene TRBJ2-7; tentative D call: TRBD1 (5 bases). This chain's CDR3 is CASSPQTASYEQYF. CDR3 DNA sequence: TGTGCCAGCAGTCCGCAGACAGCCTCCTACGAGCAGTACTTC.